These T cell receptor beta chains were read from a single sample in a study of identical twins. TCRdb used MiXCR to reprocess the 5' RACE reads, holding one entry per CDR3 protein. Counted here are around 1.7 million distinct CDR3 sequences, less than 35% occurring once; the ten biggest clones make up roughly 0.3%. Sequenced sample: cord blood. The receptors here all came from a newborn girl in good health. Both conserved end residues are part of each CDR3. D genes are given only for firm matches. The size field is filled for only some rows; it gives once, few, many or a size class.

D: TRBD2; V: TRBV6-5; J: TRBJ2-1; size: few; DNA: TGTGCCAGCAGTTCCAAACCCCTAGCGGTGAGTTACAATGAGCAGTTCTTC; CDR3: CASSSKPLAVSYNEQFF
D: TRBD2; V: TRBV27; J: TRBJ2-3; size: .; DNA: TGCGCCAGCAGCCCCTTCTCTAGCGGGGGGAGCACAGATACGCAGTATTTT; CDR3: CASSPFSSGGSTDTQYF
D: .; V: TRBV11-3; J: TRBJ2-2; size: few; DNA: TGTGCCAGCAGCGGCACAGGGCCCGGGGAGCTGTTTTTT; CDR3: CASSGTGPGELFF
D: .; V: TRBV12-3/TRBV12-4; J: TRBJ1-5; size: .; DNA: TGTGCCAGCAGTCCAACAGGGCAGGGCCATCAGCCCCAGCATTTT; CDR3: CASSPTGQGHQPQHF
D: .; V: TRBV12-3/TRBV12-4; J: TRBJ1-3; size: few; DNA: TGTGCCAGCAGCCAACCCCCTGGGCTCTACCTATCTGGAAACACCATATATTTT; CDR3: CASSQPPGLYLSGNTIYF
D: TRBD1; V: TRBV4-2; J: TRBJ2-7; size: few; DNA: TGTGCCAGCAGCCAACCGGACAGGGTACTCTACGAGCAGTACTTC; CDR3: CASSQPDRVLYEQYF
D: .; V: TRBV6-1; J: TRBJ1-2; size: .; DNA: TGTGCCAGCTCCGACCAGAACAGATTGGGTAATGGCTACACCTTC; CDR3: CASSDQNRLGNGYTF
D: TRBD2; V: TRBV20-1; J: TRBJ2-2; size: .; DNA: TGCAGTGCTAGAGATCCTAGCGGGGGGTCCACCGGGGAGCTGTTTTTT; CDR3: CSARDPSGGSTGELFF
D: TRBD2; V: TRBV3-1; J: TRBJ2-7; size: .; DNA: TGTGCCAGCAGCCAAGATCTTGGACTAGCGACGGCCTACGAGCAGTACTTC; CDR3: CASSQDLGLATAYEQYF
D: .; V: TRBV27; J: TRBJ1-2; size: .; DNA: TGTGCCAGCAGTTCCCCTCGACAGGCCCACTATGGCTACACCTTC; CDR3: CASSSPRQAHYGYTF
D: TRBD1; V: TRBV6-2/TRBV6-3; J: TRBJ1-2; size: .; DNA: TGTGCCAGCAGCCGGACCGGGACAGGGGAGAGAGGCTACACCTTC; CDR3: CASSRTGTGERGYTF
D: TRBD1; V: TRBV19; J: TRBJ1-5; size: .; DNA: TGTGCCAGTAGGTTGGACAGGGCGTCGAATCAGCCCCAGCATTTT; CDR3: CASRLDRASNQPQHF
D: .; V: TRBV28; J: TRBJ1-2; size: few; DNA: TGTGCCAGCAGTCCGGACGCTGTAACATTGTGGGGATCGGATGGCTACACCTTC; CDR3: CASSPDAVTLWGSDGYTF
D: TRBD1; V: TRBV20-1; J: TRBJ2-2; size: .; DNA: TGCAGTGCTAGAGATGGGCGATCTCCGGGACAGGGATACACCGGGGAGCTGTTTTTT; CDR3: CSARDGRSPGQGYTGELFF
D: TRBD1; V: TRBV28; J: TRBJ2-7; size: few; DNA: TGTGCCAGCAGGGGTTCGACAGGGGGCCTATACGAGCAGTACTTC; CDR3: CASRGSTGGLYEQYF
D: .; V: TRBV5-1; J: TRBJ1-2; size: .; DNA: TGCGCCAGCAGCGTTGACGGCCAGTTTAACTATGGCTACACCTTC; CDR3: CASSVDGQFNYGYTF
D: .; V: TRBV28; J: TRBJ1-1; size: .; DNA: TGTGCCAGCAGGCAAACAGTGACCACTGAAGCTTTCTTT; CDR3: CASRQTVTTEAFF
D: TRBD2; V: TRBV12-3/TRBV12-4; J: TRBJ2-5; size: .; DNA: TGTGCCAGCAGTTTAGGGGACGGGGGGGTGGATGAGCAGTACTTC; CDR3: CASSLGDGGVDEQYF
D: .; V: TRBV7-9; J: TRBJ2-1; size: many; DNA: TGTGCCAGCCCCGGGTACAATGAGCAGTTCTTC; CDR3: CASPGYNEQFF
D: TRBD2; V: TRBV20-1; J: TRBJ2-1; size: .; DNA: TGCAGTGCTGGACGATTCCGGACTAGCGGGAGTAGGATATACAATGAGCAGTTCTTC; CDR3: CSAGRFRTSGSRIYNEQFF
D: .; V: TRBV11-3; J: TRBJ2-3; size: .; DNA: TGTGCCAGCAGCTATACCCCCAGGGGCACAGACACGCAGTATTTT; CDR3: CASSYTPRGTDTQYF
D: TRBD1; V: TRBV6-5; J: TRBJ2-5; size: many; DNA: TGTGCCAGCAGTTACTCGGGGACAGAGCAGTACTTC; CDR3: CASSYSGTEQYF
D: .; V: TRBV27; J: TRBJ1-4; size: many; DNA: TGTGCCAGCAGTTCACAGGGCACTAATGAAAAACTGTTTTTT; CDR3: CASSSQGTNEKLFF
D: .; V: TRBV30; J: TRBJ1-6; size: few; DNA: TGTGCCTGGAGTGGGGGGAAGGGGAAGTCCTATAATTCACCCCTCCACTTT; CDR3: CAWSGGKGKSYNSPLHF
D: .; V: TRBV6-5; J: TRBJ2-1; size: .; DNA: TGTGCCAGCAGTTACTCCACAGGGTACAATGAGCAGTTCTTC; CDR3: CASSYSTGYNEQFF
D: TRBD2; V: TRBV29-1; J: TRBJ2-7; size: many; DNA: TGCAGCGTCGGGGGGTTCTACGAGCAGTACTTC; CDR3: CSVGGFYEQYF
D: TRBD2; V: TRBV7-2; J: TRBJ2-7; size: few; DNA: TGTGCCAGCAGCATAACTAGCGACGAGCAGTACTTC; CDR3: CASSITSDEQYF
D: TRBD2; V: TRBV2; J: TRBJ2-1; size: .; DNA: TGTGCCACCTCGTTGGGCGCACTAGCGGGTTACAATGAGCAGTTCTTC; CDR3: CATSLGALAGYNEQFF
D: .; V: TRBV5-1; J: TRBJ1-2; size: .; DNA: TGCGCCAGCAGCCCCAGAGGGCAGCTCCCTAACTATGGCTACACCTTC; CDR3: CASSPRGQLPNYGYTF
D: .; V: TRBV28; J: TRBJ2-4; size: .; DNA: TGTGCCAGCAGTCCGCCCCCTGGACGATTCAACGGGCAGTACTTC; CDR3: CASSPPPGRFNGQYF
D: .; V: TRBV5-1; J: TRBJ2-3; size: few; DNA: TGCGCCAGCAGCCCCCTTTTATCCGGGACTGGGACAGATACGCAGTATTTT; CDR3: CASSPLLSGTGTDTQYF
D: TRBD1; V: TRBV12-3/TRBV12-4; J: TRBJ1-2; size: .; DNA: TGTGCCAGCAGTTTAGCGTTGGGACAGGGGAGGGACTACTATGGCTACACCTTC; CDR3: CASSLALGQGRDYYGYTF
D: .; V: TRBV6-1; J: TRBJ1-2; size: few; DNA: TGTGCCAGCAGCGACCTTACCCTGGGGGGAGGGTATGGCTACACCTTC; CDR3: CASSDLTLGGGYGYTF
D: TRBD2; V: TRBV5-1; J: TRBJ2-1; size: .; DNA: TGCGCCAGCAGCTTGGAGCGGGGGCGTTACAGGGATGAGCAGTTCTTC; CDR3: CASSLERGRYRDEQFF
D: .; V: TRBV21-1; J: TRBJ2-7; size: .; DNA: TGTGCCAGCAGCAAAGTCTTTTCCAGCGGACAGGGCGAGCGGGAGTTTGGTTCCTACGAGCAGTACTTC; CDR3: CASSKVFSSGQGEREFGSYEQYF
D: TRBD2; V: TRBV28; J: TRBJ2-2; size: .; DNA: TGTGCCACCATGGGACTAGCGGACACCGGGGAGCTGTTTTTT; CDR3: CATMGLADTGELFF